This TCR beta chain is from a study of cytomegalovirus exposure and HLA in healthy donors (dated by TCRdb to the late 2010s). In terms of the full investigation: According to an earlier analysis of 450 to 650 of the donors, about 179 million T cells yielded 90 million to 130 million unique TCR beta sequences and 250 to 350 Gb of sequence data. An early release that covered roughly 600 HLA-typed donors contained around 300 gigabases of sequencing data and about 93 million unique TCR sequences. Of the roughly 410 genotyped donors, 75% to 85% were placed in the genetic ancestry cluster associated with self-reported Caucasian donors. The study aimed to test whether cataloging public T cell receptors could reveal signatures of past pathogen exposure. The study profiled the T cell repertoires of 500 to 800 subjects by immunosequencing and related them to cytomegalovirus serostatus. In addition to the first cohort of roughly 700 subjects, a separate validation cohort of 100 to 150 different subjects was used. The study combined high-throughput TCR immunosequencing, statistical association of individual TCRs with disease status, and machine learning to predict cytomegalovirus infection status. A later analysis re-examined previously published TCR beta repertoires from several hundred donors and added high-resolution HLA genotyping to investigate patterns of TCR occurrence. Rather than drawing on any new phenotypic data, the later analysis identified candidate immune exposures from TCR beta sequences and the way those sequences occurred across donors. An earlier analysis of approximately 580 of the donors used high-throughput TCR beta sequencing to judge whether each TCR beta V gene segment behaved as functional or pseudogenic. Donor age, sex, ethnicity and CMV serostatus were compiled together with the repertoire data. Genome-wide SNP genotypes for about 65% of the 666 donors were used in a later genetic analysis, which treated that subset as a discovery cohort. All discovery cohort repertoires had been generated on a single sequencing platform. Both class I and class II loci were covered by HLA typing, at four-digit resolution. The number of typed donors differed by locus: 629-630 for A, B, C, DRB1 and DQB1; 522 for DQA1; 606 for DPA1; and some 450 for DPB1. About 5 DR-DQ haplotypes were handled as single units for association and clustering, since linkage in the cohort was strong. Among about 410 genotyped donors of the cohort, an average of around 220,000 unique TCR beta nucleotide sequences was sequenced per donor, of which about 19% were non-productive.

In total, 666 healthy bone marrow donors made up the cohort. All cohort members were sampled while nominally healthy, although unrecorded immune exposures were likely present. The donor was CMV seropositive and belonged to the group of 250 to 350 seropositive cohort members. Each donor provided a peripheral blood sample, and peripheral blood mononuclear cells were used for TCR beta sequencing. The Qiagen DNeasy Blood Extraction Kit was used to extract genomic DNA from the blood cell samples. The library was generated by the immunoSEQ multiplex PCR assay. For the multiplex PCR, a mixture combining 60 forward primers for TCR Vbeta segments and 13 reverse primers for TCR Jbeta segments was used. A multiplex PCR assay on genomic DNA amplified the CDR3 region of rearranged TCR beta genes. Amplified TCR beta libraries were sequenced as 87-base-pair reads on the Illumina HiSeq System. In the source study's methods: A later analysis tallied around 87 million unique TCR beta chains across the 666 repertoires, and about 12 million of those chains were shared by two or more donors. Raw reads were error-corrected and collapsed into unique sequences by a nearest-neighbor algorithm in which closely related sequences were merged to remove PCR and sequencing errors. Alignment of CDR3 sequences to IMGT reference sequences was used to assign V, D and J gene segments. For a sequence to be retained, at least a six-nucleotide match to both a V gene segment and a J gene segment was required. Rearrangements were called productive when the CDR3 lacked stop codons and stayed in frame with V and J; all others were non-productive. Following IMGT convention, CDR3 was defined as the stretch from the second conserved V-encoded cysteine up to the conserved J-encoded phenylalanine. Sequences without an unambiguous match to a single V gene segment were excluded from the earlier analysis of over 500 of the donors. In an earlier analysis of several hundred of the donors, V segments were called functional above 56.7% productive rearrangements and were called segregating when the between-donor standard deviation exceeded 5%. A statistical classification framework was developed to diagnose cytomegalovirus status using the catalog of TCR beta chain sequences. V and J gene assignment, in a later analysis, came from comparing TCR nucleotide sequences with IMGT/GENE-DB human TR gene sequences. The TCRdist pipeline was used in a later analysis to assign CDR3 sequences and most-parsimonious VDJ recombination scenarios. In a later analysis, every TCR beta chain was defined by the combination of its CDR3 amino acid sequence and its V-gene family, and reads without a unique V-gene family were dropped. In a later analysis, 450 to 600 highly shared, low-generation-probability nucleotide sequences were removed to address suspected cross-contamination and a sequencing artifact. For each public chain, a later analysis derived a clonal expansion index from normalized ranks of inferred template counts within each repertoire. In a later analysis, generation probabilities were computed with a VDJ recombination model fitted to out-of-frame rearrangements, and the resulting probabilities were checked against IGoR. A later analysis scored TCR-TCR, TCR-HLA and TCR-CMV co-occurrence with hypergeometric tests, applying a repertoire-size bias correction to TCR pairs. A later analysis estimated false discovery rates by permuting HLA or CMV assignments 20 times. A later analysis grouped co-occurring TCRs with DBSCAN, adding TCRdist sequence similarity when clustering within HLA-allele-positive subsets. Repertoires with fewer than 30,000 or more than 120,000 public chains were left out of co-occurrence clustering, as were roughly five repertoires with anomalous nucleotide sharing. This is the immuneACCESS table as TCRdb keeps it, with only in-frame sequences that have V and J called. A part of the clones is gone; compared with another copy, unresolved V genes explain less than half, and the rest is unexplained. V, J and clone size reflect that table, while D and trimming were determined from the DNA. The sample includes 170,000 or so clones, with about three quarters observed a single time. The ten top clones hold about 3.1% of the sample.

About this clone: The specificity of this receptor is unknown. Nothing much larger sits one base from this clone, and base qualities are not available.

General findings and caveats noted by the study authors: Some IMGT-functional V segments, including TRBV6-2 and TRBV6-3, could not be distinguished by the 87-base-pair reads and were therefore excluded. A few of the identified cytomegalovirus-associated TCR beta chains were confirmed in vitro to be specific for cytomegalovirus antigens. The study gave a list of 150 to 200 TCR beta chains associated with cytomegalovirus. According to a later analysis, most CMV-associated TCR beta chains appeared to be HLA-restricted, and the HLA associations seemed to be driven largely by CMV exposure. When HLA alleles, especially DR and DQ, strongly co-occurred, attributing TCR associations to individual alleles was difficult. In a later analysis, several top co-occurrence clusters were reported to appear linked to parvovirus B19, influenza, CMV and Epstein-Barr virus. In a later analysis, HLA-associated TCR beta chains showed more clonal expansion and lower generation probabilities than non-associated chains that were equally common. An earlier analysis of several hundred of the donors showed that most TCR beta V segments appeared in productive rearrangements either about 87% or about 30% of the time, which broadly matched IMGT annotations. This cohort had only TCR beta chains sequenced, and the lack of alpha or paired-chain data limited which features could be detected. For the cohort, immune exposure information was limited to CMV serostatus. A later analysis associated 15,000 to 20,000 TCR beta sequences with specific HLA alleles at a false discovery rate of 0.05. A further reported finding was that TCR beta sequences accurately predicted the HLA-A and HLA-B alleles for most subjects in the first cohort. Linkage disequilibrium might explain the correlated functional status among segregating V segments, but an unknown experimental factor could not be excluded. Because counts were too low, seventeen rarely observed V segments, including chromosome 9 orphons, were excluded from the earlier analysis of 587 of the donors. In both the original and validation cohorts, the classifier was reported to diagnose cytomegalovirus status with high specificity and sensitivity. Presence/absence analyses assumed roughly uniform sequencing depth across donors, an assumption that may not hold. It was suggested by the authors that the approach could potentially be generalized to other disease states and immunological phenotypes. Most TCR sequences were seen in very few donors, while some public TCRs were found in many individuals. Because HLA typing was missing for some donors at each locus, association tests included only the typed subset. V-gene and J-gene trimming of TCR beta chains was associated with a missense DCLRE1C variant in a later genetic analysis, and the association was replicated in an independent cohort. According to a later analysis, TCR association rates differed among HLA loci, with DRB1 alleles showing the most associated TCRs and HLA-C alleles showing the fewest. According to a later genetic analysis, donors in an Asian-associated ancestry cluster had fewer N-insertions in productive TCRs than the approximately 710-donor mean. A cluster of highly shared sequence variants was judged likely to represent a technical artifact of the sequencing pipeline.

Trimming takes 6 bases from V and 4 bases from J, and the germline ends sit 10 bases apart. Reading from cysteine to phenylalanine, the CDR3 counts 13 amino acids. The only DNA kept is the CDR3, 39 bases in frame from the first base. From the germline V gene, CDR1 is ENHRY and CDR2 is SYGVKD. The sequence came from a woman in her forties or fifties in good health and CMV-seropositive. The sequence joins TRBV10-3 to TRBJ1-5, with no confident D gene call. Sequenced material: PBMCs. The CDR3 here reads CAISPSLNQPQHF. The nucleotides are TGTGCCATCAGCCCCTCCTTAAATCAGCCCCAGCATTTT.